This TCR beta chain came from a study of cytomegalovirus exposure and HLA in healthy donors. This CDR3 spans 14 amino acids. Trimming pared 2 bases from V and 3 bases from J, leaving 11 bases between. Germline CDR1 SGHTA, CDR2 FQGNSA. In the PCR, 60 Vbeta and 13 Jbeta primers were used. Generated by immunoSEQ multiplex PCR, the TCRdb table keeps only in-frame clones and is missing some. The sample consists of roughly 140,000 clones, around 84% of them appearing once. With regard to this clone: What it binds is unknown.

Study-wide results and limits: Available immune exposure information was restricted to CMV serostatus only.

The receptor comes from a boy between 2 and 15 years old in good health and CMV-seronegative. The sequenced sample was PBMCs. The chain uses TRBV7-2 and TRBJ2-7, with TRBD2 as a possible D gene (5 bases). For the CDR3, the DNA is TGTGCCAGCAGCTTACGAGGGCTTCACTACGAGCAGTACTTC. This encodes CASSLRGLHYEQYF.